This paragraph reports one T cell receptor (beta chain). The source of the sample is a study of cytomegalovirus exposure and HLA in healthy donors. The PCR had 60 Vbeta and 13 Jbeta primers. Assay used: immunoSEQ multiplex PCR; TCRdb lists only in-frame clones, some missing. The sample carries approximately 160,000 clones, about four fifths recorded once. The CDR3 has 15 amino acids. V lost 0 bases to trimming and J lost 12 bases, with 15 bases between them. Germline loops: CDR1 LNHDA, CDR2 SQIVND (reference sequence). This chain uses TRBV19 with TRBJ1-6; the D gene is possibly TRBD1 (6 bases). The sequence derives from a male donor in good health and CMV-seronegative. The material sequenced was PBMCs. The chain's CDR3 is CASSIEWSGTKPLHF. In nucleotides, the CDR3 is TGTGCCAGTAGTATAGAGTGGAGCGGGACAAAACCCCTCCACTTT.